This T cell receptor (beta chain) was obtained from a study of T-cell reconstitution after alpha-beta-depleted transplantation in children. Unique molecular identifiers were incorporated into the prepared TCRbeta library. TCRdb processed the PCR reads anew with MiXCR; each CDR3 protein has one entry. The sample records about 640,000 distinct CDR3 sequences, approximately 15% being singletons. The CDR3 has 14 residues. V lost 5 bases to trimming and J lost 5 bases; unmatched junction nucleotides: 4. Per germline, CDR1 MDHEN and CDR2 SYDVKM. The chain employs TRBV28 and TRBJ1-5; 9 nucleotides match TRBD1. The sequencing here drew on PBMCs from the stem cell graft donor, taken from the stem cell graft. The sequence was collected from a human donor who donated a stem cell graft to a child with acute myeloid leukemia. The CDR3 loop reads CASSTGGAYQPQHF. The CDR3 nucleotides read TGTGCCAGCAGTACAGGGGGCGCTTATCAGCCCCAGCATTTT.